This TCR beta chain appears in the sequencing data of a study of T-cell reconstitution after alpha-beta-depleted transplantation in children. Study results and caveats: As was reported, about two months after transplant, alpha-beta T cells came from several hundred expanded graft clones. TCRbeta diversity was high at day 60 in some patients (a result of surviving recipient T cells and thymic progenitors). Newly generated T cells supplied most T-cell counts and diversity one year post-transplant.

A word on this clonotype: The antigen remains undetermined.

The CDR3 totals 14 residues. Germline V gene lookup returns CDR1 KGHSH and CDR2 LQKENI. The V gene end was trimmed by 4 bases and the J gene end by 5 bases; junction bases not matched to a gene: 4. Unique molecular identifiers were built into the TCRbeta library. From the PCR reads, TCRdb called clonotypes with MiXCR, one entry per CDR3 protein. The data contain fewer than 750,000 distinct CDR3 sequences, roughly 30% of them singletons. The source was PBMCs, collected before TCRalphabeta/CD19-depleted stem cell transplant. The origin of this receptor is a boy in the first two years of life with Wiskott-Aldrich syndrome, due to receive a stem cell transplant. The chain couples TRBV18 to TRBJ1-4; 7 bases match TRBD1. CDR3 residues: CASSLSTGNEKLFF. The CDR3 DNA reads as TGTGCCAGCTCACTTTCGACAGGGAATGAAAAACTGTTTTTT.